These T cell receptor beta chains were read from a single sample in a study of blood T cells in healthy people across ages. TCRdb reanalysed the 5' RACE reads using MiXCR and keeps one entry per CDR3 protein. The table records over 1,500,000 distinct CDR3 sequences, around 48% of them present only once. The sample consisted of blood. Receptors originate from a woman aged 40 to 50 in good health. The CDR3 runs from the conserved cysteine through the conserved F or W. D genes are given only for firm matches. Clone size, where shown, is once, few, many, or a class for clones that have expanded.

cdr3_nt cdr3_aa j_call v_call clone_size d_call
TGTGCCAGCTCATCTGTGGACAGGGGGGATCGGAGTAATCAGCCCCAGCATTTT CASSSVDRGDRSNQPQHF TRBJ1-5 TRBV7-9 - TRBD1
TGTGCCAGCAGTTTAAAGATAGGGCAGTACCACTTTGAGCAGTACTTC CASSLKIGQYHFEQYF TRBJ2-5 TRBV27 few -
TGTGCCAGCAATTCAATGGGCAATGAGCAGTTCTTC CASNSMGNEQFF TRBJ2-1 TRBV6-2/TRBV6-3 few -
TGCAGTGCACTGGGGCATTTCTCTGGGGCCAACGTCCTGACTTTC CSALGHFSGANVLTF TRBJ2-6 TRBV20-1 - -
TGTGCCAGCAGCAATGGCGGGACAGATTATCAGCCCCAGCATTTT CASSNGGTDYQPQHF TRBJ1-5 TRBV21-1 few -
TGTGCCAGCAGCCCGAGGCGGGGGCTGACAGAGACCCAGTACTTC CASSPRRGLTETQYF TRBJ2-5 TRBV7-2 many -
TGTGCCAGCCCCCGGGGAGCGGCCCCCCAAGAGACCCAGTACTTC CASPRGAAPQETQYF TRBJ2-5 TRBV6-1 - -
TGTGCCAGCAGCTTACAGCGGGGGACCACCTACGAGCAGTACTTC CASSLQRGTTYEQYF TRBJ2-7 TRBV7-2 - TRBD2
TGCGCCAGCAGCCAACCCAGGGATTCTGGGGCCAAAAACATTCAGTACTTC CASSQPRDSGAKNIQYF TRBJ2-4 TRBV4-1 few -
TGTGCCAGCAACGACTACGACCAAGAGACCCAGTACTTC CASNDYDQETQYF TRBJ2-5 TRBV6-2/TRBV6-3 few -
TGTGCCAGCAGTGGGACAGGGATGGGCGAGCAGTACTTC CASSGTGMGEQYF TRBJ2-7 TRBV28 - TRBD1
TGCAGCGTCGATGGGACAGGGGGCTACGAGCAGTACTTC CSVDGTGGYEQYF TRBJ2-7 TRBV29-1 many TRBD1
TGTGCCAGCAGCTCGCCCCGGGACAGGGTCTCCTACGAGCAGTACTTC CASSSPRDRVSYEQYF TRBJ2-7 TRBV7-2 once TRBD1
TGTGCCACTTCCGGACTAGCGGGAGGGGAGCAGTTCTTC CATSGLAGGEQFF TRBJ2-1 TRBV9 few TRBD2
TGCGCCAGCAGTGAGTCGGGGACAGGGGTCGGCGAGCAGTACTTC CASSESGTGVGEQYF TRBJ2-7 TRBV10-1 - TRBD1
TGTGCCAGCAGTGCCCGGGTCCCCTCGGGCGGCTACACCTTC CASSARVPSGGYTF TRBJ1-2 TRBV27 once -
TGTGCCAGCAGTTACGTCGGTTTCCCAGATACGCAGTATTTT CASSYVGFPDTQYF TRBJ2-3 TRBV6-6 - -
TGTGCCAGCAGTTGGGCTCGCGGGGGGGCCGCTGAGCAGTTCTTC CASSWARGGAAEQFF TRBJ2-1 TRBV27 - TRBD2
TGTGCCAGCAGCTTAGGGGGCCCAGGGGTTACTCAGCCCCAGCATTTT CASSLGGPGVTQPQHF TRBJ1-5 TRBV7-9 - -
TGTGCCAGCAGTCCTCGGGTTGGGGCTAACTATGGCTACACCTTC CASSPRVGANYGYTF TRBJ1-2 TRBV6-5 - -
TGTGCCAGCAGCTCTACCGGGACAGGCCTTATCTATGGCTACACCTTC CASSSTGTGLIYGYTF TRBJ1-2 TRBV5-6 - TRBD1
TGTGCCAGCAGCCTTAACCAGAGGCAGTACTTC CASSLNQRQYF TRBJ2-4 TRBV28 few -
TGTGCCAGCAGCCAAGAGGCAACCCCACTAGCGGGGTACCAAGAGACCCAGTTCTTC CASSQEATPLAGYQETQFF TRBJ2-1 TRBV4-2 - TRBD2
TGTGCCACCAGTGATTTGCGGCTAAACACAGATACGCAGTATTTT CATSDLRLNTDTQYF TRBJ2-3 TRBV24-1 few -
TGTGCCAGCAGCTTAAGTGAGAAGACCTACGAGCAGTACTTC CASSLSEKTYEQYF TRBJ2-7 TRBV7-9 few -
TGTGCCAGCAGCCCCCGACAGGGGGCGAGAGAGCAGTACTTC CASSPRQGAREQYF TRBJ2-7 TRBV9 - TRBD1
TGCAGTGCTAGGGACCCTCAAACAGGGAACACTGAAGCTTTCTTT CSARDPQTGNTEAFF TRBJ1-1 TRBV20-1 few -
TGTGCCATCAGAAAAGAGGGGGCGGGACAGCCCCAGCATTTT CAIRKEGAGQPQHF TRBJ1-5 TRBV10-3 - TRBD1
TGCAGTGCAAGGCAGGGGGAAGAGACCCAGTACTTC CSARQGEETQYF TRBJ2-5 TRBV20-1 many TRBD1
TGCAGTGCAACCTCTAGCGGGGGAGAGACCCAGTACTTC CSATSSGGETQYF TRBJ2-5 TRBV20-1 - TRBD2
TGTGCCAGCAGCGACAGGGGGCTGGGCAATGAGCAGTTCTTC CASSDRGLGNEQFF TRBJ2-1 TRBV28 - TRBD1
TGTGCCAGCAGTTTCAGCTCGGCTAGCTCCGACACAGATACGCAGTATTTT CASSFSSASSDTDTQYF TRBJ2-3 TRBV28 - -
TGCAGTGCTAGCGGGGTGGGCGAGCAGTACTTC CSASGVGEQYF TRBJ2-7 TRBV20-1 few -
TGTGCCAGCACCCTACGGGACGGCTACAATGAGCAGTTCTTC CASTLRDGYNEQFF TRBJ2-1 TRBV7-9 - -
TGCGCCAGCAGCTTCACAGGGGGCCCTACAACCTACGAGCAGTACTTC CASSFTGGPTTYEQYF TRBJ2-7 TRBV4-3 - TRBD1
- CASSLDPRDVGPGEQFF TRBJ2-1 TRBV11-3 - -
TGTGCCAGCAGTTTAATGGGGGGAGGTGAGCAGTTCTTC CASSLMGGGEQFF TRBJ2-1 TRBV27 - -
TGTGCCAGCAGACGAGGGGAGGCAGGTAGCAATCAGCCCCAGCATTTT CASRRGEAGSNQPQHF TRBJ1-5 TRBV12-3/TRBV12-4 few -
TGTGCCAGCAGTTTACAGACGGGCTACAATGAGCAGTTCTTC CASSLQTGYNEQFF TRBJ2-1 TRBV12-3/TRBV12-4 - -
TGTGCCAGCAGCCATGGACAATCGTTGGATGAGCAGTTCTTC CASSHGQSLDEQFF TRBJ2-1 TRBV4-2 - -
TGTGCCACCAGTGATCAAAGCCCAGACAGGGGCCCTCCCCATGCCTATGAGCAGTTCTTC CATSDQSPDRGPPHAYEQFF TRBJ2-1 TRBV24-1 few TRBD1
TGTGCCAGCAGTTACAAGGGCCCCGTCGTGGTTAGCTCCTATAATTCACCCCTCCACTTT CASSYKGPVVVSSYNSPLHF TRBJ1-6 TRBV6-5 - -
TGCGCCAGCAGCTTGGCCGCATGGGACGGCTACACCTTC CASSLAAWDGYTF TRBJ1-2 TRBV5-1 few -
TGTGCCAGCAGCTTAAAAAGGCCCCCGAATGAGCAGTTCTTC CASSLKRPPNEQFF TRBJ2-1 TRBV7-3 - -
TGTGCCAGCAGCCCCCAATACCGAGCCTCTGGGGCCAACGTCCTGACTTTC CASSPQYRASGANVLTF TRBJ2-6 TRBV9 - -
TGTGCCAGCAGTTTCACAGGGGATCGGCAAGAGACCCAGTACTTC CASSFTGDRQETQYF TRBJ2-5 TRBV12-3/TRBV12-4 - TRBD1
TGTGCCAGCAGCTTAAATCCCGGGGATGAGCAGTACTTC CASSLNPGDEQYF TRBJ2-5 TRBV7-3 - -
TGTGCCAGCAGCTTAGCGGGGGGGCCACCTCCGGATACGCAGTATTTT CASSLAGGPPPDTQYF TRBJ2-3 TRBV6-2/TRBV6-3 - TRBD2
TGTGCCAGCAGCTTAGGGACGAACACCGGGGAGCTGTTTTTT CASSLGTNTGELFF TRBJ2-2 TRBV7-2 few -
TGCAGCGTTGAAGATCGGTGGACAGGTGGCTACACCTTC CSVEDRWTGGYTF TRBJ1-2 TRBV29-1 - TRBD1
TGTGCCAACAAGATCCTCGGGCCGAGAGAGGCCTATGGCTACACCTTC CANKILGPREAYGYTF TRBJ1-2 TRBV12-3/TRBV12-4 - -
TGTGCCAGCAGCGTAGGGGACGCAGCTGGGGCCAACGTCCTGACTTTC CASSVGDAAGANVLTF TRBJ2-6 TRBV9 - -
TGTGCCAGCAGCCCACGGGCTGCGGACACCGGGGAGCTGTTTTTT CASSPRAADTGELFF TRBJ2-2 TRBV13 once -
TGCGCCAGCAGCAAGGGAGGGGGGGCTGCCTCCTACAATGAGCAGTTCTTC CASSKGGGAASYNEQFF TRBJ2-1 TRBV5-1 few -